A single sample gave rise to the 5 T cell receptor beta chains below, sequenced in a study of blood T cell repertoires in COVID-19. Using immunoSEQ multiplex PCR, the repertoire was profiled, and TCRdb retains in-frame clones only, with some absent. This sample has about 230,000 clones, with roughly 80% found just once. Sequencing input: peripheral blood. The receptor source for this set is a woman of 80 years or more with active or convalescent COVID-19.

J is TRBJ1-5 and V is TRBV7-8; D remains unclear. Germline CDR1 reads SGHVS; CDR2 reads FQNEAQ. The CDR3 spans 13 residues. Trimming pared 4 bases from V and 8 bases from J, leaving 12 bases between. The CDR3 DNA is TGTGCCAGCAGCTCGCGGGGTTCGGAGCCCCAGCATTTT. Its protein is CASSSRGSEPQHF. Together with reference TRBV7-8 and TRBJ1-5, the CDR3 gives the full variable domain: GAGVSQSPRYKVAKRGQDVALRCDPISGHVSLFWYQQALGQGPEFLTYFQNEAQLDKSGLPSDRFFAERPEGSVSTLKIQRTQQEDSAVYLCASSSRGSEPQHFGDGTRLSIL.

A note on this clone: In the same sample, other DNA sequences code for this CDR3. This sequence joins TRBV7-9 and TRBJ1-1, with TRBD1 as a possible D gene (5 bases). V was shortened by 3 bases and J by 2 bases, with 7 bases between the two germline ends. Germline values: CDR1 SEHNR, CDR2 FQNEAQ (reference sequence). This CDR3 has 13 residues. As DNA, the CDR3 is TGTGCCAGCAGCTTTGACAGCAACACTGAAGCTTTCTTT. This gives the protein CASSFDSNTEAFF. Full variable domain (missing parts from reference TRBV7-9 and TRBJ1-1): DTGVSQNPRHKITKRGQNVTFRCDPISEHNRLYWYRQTLGQGPEFLTYFQNEAQLEKSRLLSDRFSAERPKGSFSTLEIQRTEQGDSAMYLCASSFDSNTEAFFGQGTRLTVV.

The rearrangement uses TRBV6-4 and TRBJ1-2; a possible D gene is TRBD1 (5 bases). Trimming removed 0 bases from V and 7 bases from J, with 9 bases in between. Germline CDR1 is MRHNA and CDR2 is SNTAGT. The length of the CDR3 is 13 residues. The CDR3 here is CASSDSGGVGYTF. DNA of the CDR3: TGTGCCAGCAGTGACTCGGGGGGGGTTGGCTACACCTTC.

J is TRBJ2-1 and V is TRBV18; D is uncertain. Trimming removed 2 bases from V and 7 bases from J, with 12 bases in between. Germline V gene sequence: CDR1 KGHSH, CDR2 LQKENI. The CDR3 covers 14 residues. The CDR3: CASSPSHAENEQFF. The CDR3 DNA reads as TGTGCCAGCTCACCATCCCACGCAGAAAATGAGCAGTTCTTC.

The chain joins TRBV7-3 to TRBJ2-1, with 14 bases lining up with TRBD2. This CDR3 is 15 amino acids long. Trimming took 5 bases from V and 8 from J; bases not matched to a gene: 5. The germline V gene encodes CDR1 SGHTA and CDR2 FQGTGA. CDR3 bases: TGTGCCAGCAGCCCCGGACTAGCGGGGGGTTATGAGCAGTTCTTC. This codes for CASSPGLAGGYEQFF.